This TCR beta chain comes out of a study of early T cells in non-severe SARS-CoV-2 infection. The overall study: The authors sequenced bulk RNA from unsorted whole blood, leaving chains unpaired.

Unique molecular identifiers tagged individual cDNA molecules. A single record per CDR3 protein comes from TCRdb applying MiXCR to the 5' RACE reads. There are under 85,000 distinct CDR3 sequences in the sample; approximately 10% occur only once, and 5% to 6.5% lies in the top ten. The germline gives CDR1 SGDLS, CDR2 YYNGEE. This CDR3 contains 15 residues. V was cut by 0 bases and J by 0 bases, with 7 bases left in between. The source of this sequence is an adult who was a healthcare worker with PCR-confirmed SARS-CoV-2 infection or an uninfected control (not recorded which). The chain links TRBV9 to TRBJ1-3; D not resolved. Sequencing was performed on whole blood. The CDR3 DNA follows: TGTGCCAGCAGCGTAGATGGGAGCTCTGGAAACACCATATATTTT. Amino acid sequence: CASSVDGSSGNTIYF. The full variable domain, its missing parts supplied by reference TRBV9 and TRBJ1-3, is DSGVTQTPKHLITATGQRVTLRCSPRSGDLSVYWYQQSLDQGLQFLIQYYNGEERAKGNILERFSAQQFPDLHSELNLSSLELGDSALYFCASSVDGSSGNTIYFGEGSWLTVV.